This T cell receptor beta chain was captured in a study of CD4 and CD8 cells across lung adenocarcinoma regions. Germline-derived CDR1 and CDR2 are SGHRS and YFSETQ. CDR3 length: 14 amino acids. V lost 4 bases and J lost 9, with 14 bases in between. The patients had localized lung adenocarcinoma, a non-small cell subtype. TCRdb independently ran MiXCR on the PCR reads; one entry per CDR3 protein. Counted here are over 15,000 distinct CDR3 sequences, 51% occurring once; the ten biggest clones make up 55%. The chain employs TRBV5-1 and TRBJ1-6; D is perhaps TRBD1 (5 bases). The sequence derives from a female donor with lung adenocarcinoma. The CD4 and CD8 labels of this study may be unreliable. Sequenced sample: CD8+ T cells from the center of a lung tumor. CDR3 nucleotides: TGCGCCAGCAGCCCCACCGGGGGAGCTTCACCCCTCCACTTT. This codes for CASSPTGGASPLHF.